This T cell receptor beta chain was sequenced in a study of blood T cell repertoires in COVID-19. Study-wide background: PBMCs, B-cell-depleted T cells, or T cells provided the cDNA or gDNA that made up the material.

This CDR3 is 16 amino acids long. The germline V gene encodes CDR1 SGHNT and CDR2 YYREEE (reference sequence). With 4 bases clipped from V and 6 bases from J, the junction kept 9 bases outside the gene matches. Authors' processing steps: How many nucleated cells were present was estimated from reference gene primer amplification. Some clones are missing from TCRdb's copy, which holds only in-frame ones; the method was immunoSEQ multiplex PCR. V and J calls and clone size are as listed in that table; D and trimming were resolved from the DNA. The sample holds roughly 130,000 clones, roughly 84% seen once.

The receptor was isolated from a woman in her 30s who had recovered from COVID-19. Sequencing input: peripheral blood. The chain is built from TRBV5-4 and TRBJ1-6, with 8 bases that match TRBD1. The CDR3 sequence is CASSAGGPLSNSPLHF. CDR3 sequence (DNA): TGTGCCAGCAGCGCAGGGGGCCCCTTGAGTAATTCACCCCTCCACTTT.